Each of the 23 T cell receptor beta chains below was sequenced from the same sample in a study of OX40 agonist ivuxolimab in advanced cancers. Clones were read by immunoSEQ multiplex PCR, and TCRdb kept only the in-frame ones, dropping some. The top ten hold approximately 1% of the sample, which has around 140,000 clones, over 75% seen once. Source: CD4+ or CD8+ T cells sorted from blood, taken in a trial of the OX40 agonist ivuxolimab. The receptor set was obtained from an adult with an advanced solid tumor such as melanoma, head and neck, liver or kidney cancer.

This clone was seen a single time. The J gene is TRBJ1-3, the V gene TRBV19; no firm D call. Germline loops: CDR1 LNHDA, CDR2 SQIVND (reference sequence). Trimming took 9 bases from V and 1 from J, leaving 13 bases between them. The CDR3 has 14 amino acids. CDR3 sequence: CASNELVSGNTIYF. The CDR3 bases are TGTGCCAGCAACGAGCTGGTATCTGGAAACACCATATATTTT.

As DNA, the CDR3 is TGTGCCAGCAGCTTGAATCGACAGGGGGGCGAAAAACTGTTTTTT. This translates into CASSLNRQGGEKLFF. V is TRBV7-9 and J is TRBJ1-4; 9 bases map to TRBD1. CDR1 is SEHNR and CDR2 is FQNEAQ in the germline V gene (reference sequence). V dropped 3 bases and J dropped 8; count of bases not matched to a gene: 7. There are 15 residues in the CDR3.

This rearrangement joins TRBV6-4 to TRBJ2-3, with D unresolved. Germline V gene sequence: CDR1 MRHNA, CDR2 SNTAGT. The length of the CDR3 is 13 residues. Trimming removed 4 bases from V and 6 bases from J, with 11 bases in between. CDR3 protein: CASSAYDADTQYF. CDR3 DNA: TGTGCCAGCAGTGCTTATGATGCTGATACGCAGTATTTT.

This sequence joins TRBV27 and TRBJ2-7; 7 bases align to TRBD2. In germline, CDR1 is MNHEY, CDR2 SMNVEV (reference sequence). The V and J ends lost 5 bases and 0 bases, in that order; junction bases with no gene match: 1. The length of the CDR3 is 13 residues. Here the CDR3 reads CASSGGSSYEQYF. CDR3 sequence (DNA): TGTGCCAGCAGTGGCGGGAGCTCCTACGAGCAGTACTTC.

The chain joins TRBV5-1 to TRBJ2-1, with 12 bases that match TRBD2. The germline V gene encodes CDR1 SGHRS and CDR2 YFSETQ. The CDR3 has 16 amino acids. V lost 0 bases to trimming and J lost 4 bases; unmatched junction nucleotides: 2. This CDR3 is CASSLGTSGMYNEQFF. The CDR3 nucleotides are TGCGCCAGCAGCTTGGGGACTAGCGGGATGTACAATGAGCAGTTCTTC.

V gene TRBV5-1 combines with J gene TRBJ2-3; 9 nucleotides line up with TRBD2. The CDR3 has 13 residues. V shed 4 bases and J 3 bases; nucleotides not matched to a gene: 0. CDR1 and CDR2 (germline): SGHRS, YFSETQ. In nucleotides, the CDR3 is TGCGCCAGCAGCCTAGCGGGAACAGATACGCAGTATTTT. This codes for CASSLAGTDTQYF. Variable domain in full (rest from reference TRBV5-1 and TRBJ2-3): KAGVTQTPRYLIKTRGQQVTLSCSPISGHRSVSWYQQTPGQGLQFLFEYFSETQRNKGNFPGRFSGRQFSNSRSEMNVSTLELGDSALYLCASSLAGTDTQYFGPGTRLTVL.

This clone was recorded only once. The gene calls are TRBV28 and TRBJ1-2, with 11 positions matching TRBD1. The CDR3 has 19 residues. CDR1 is MDHEN and CDR2 is SYDVKM in the germline V gene. After removal of 4 bases from V and 3 bases from J, the junction contained 16 bases not matched to a gene. CDR3 sequence: CASSWTGTGGVIQDYGYTF. In DNA form, the CDR3 reads TGTGCCAGCAGTTGGACTGGGACAGGGGGAGTAATACAGGACTATGGCTACACCTTC.

A single count supports this clone. The chain employs TRBV6-5 and TRBJ2-7; D may be TRBD2 (6 bases). CDR1 is MNHEY, CDR2 SVGAGI, per germline. V was pared by 2 bases and J by 0 bases, with 11 bases between. The CDR3 has 15 residues. The CDR3 protein is CASSYGGGTSYEQYF. CDR3 nucleotide sequence: TGTGCCAGCAGTTACGGAGGCGGGACCTCCTACGAGCAGTACTTC.

This sequence joins TRBV7-2 and TRBJ2-5; D remains ambiguous. The V end was cut by 2 bases, the J end by 2 bases, with 6 bases between. This CDR3 comprises 13 residues. The germline CDR1 and CDR2 sequences are SGHTA and FQGNSA. Here the CDR3 DNA reads TGTGCCAGCAGCTTAAACCCTCAAGAGACCCAGTACTTC. Protein product: CASSLNPQETQYF.

The CDR3 loop reads CASGSLRGTIYF. DNA of the CDR3: TGTGCCAGCGGTTCGCTCAGGGGCACCATATATTTT. The chain couples TRBV2 to TRBJ1-3, with a tentative D call TRBD1 (6 bases). The CDR3 has 12 amino acids. Germline lookup yields CDR1 SNHLY and CDR2 FYNNEI. V was shortened by 8 bases and J by 9 bases, with 14 bases between the two germline ends.

This chain connects TRBV5-1 to TRBJ2-3, with 13 bases identical to TRBD2. The CDR3 runs 16 residues. Per the germline V gene, CDR1 is SGHRS and CDR2 is YFSETQ. The junction had 4 bases not matched to a gene; V was cut back by 4 bases and J by 2 bases. This chain's CDR3 is CASSLGTSGNTDTQYF. Written as DNA, the CDR3 is TGCGCCAGCAGCCTAGGGACTAGCGGGAACACAGATACGCAGTATTTT.

The chain uses TRBV5-8 and TRBJ1-1; tentatively, D is TRBD1 (6 bases). There are 16 residues in the CDR3. V lost 2 bases, J lost 1 base, and 15 bases lay in between. Germline values: CDR1 SGHTS, CDR2 YDEGEE. The CDR3 bases are TGTGCCAGCAGCTTTTGGGGGGGGCACGGGAACACTGAAGCTTTCTTT. Amino acid sequence: CASSFWGGHGNTEAFF.

This clone was seen a single time. V usage is TRBV2 and J usage is TRBJ2-7; 12 positions match TRBD2. V was pared by 7 bases and J by 6 bases, with 7 bases of the junction left unmatched. The germline gives CDR1 SNHLY, CDR2 FYNNEI. CDR3 length: 14 amino acids. The CDR3 loop is CASKSSGRDVEQYF. Written as DNA, the CDR3 is TGTGCCAGCAAGTCTAGCGGGAGGGATGTCGAGCAGTACTTC.

This clone was observed a handful of times. The chain is built from TRBV28 and TRBJ1-2; 9 bases are a match to TRBD1. The germline V gene has CDR1 MDHEN and CDR2 SYDVKM. There are 12 residues in the CDR3. V lost 6 bases and J lost 7; bases outside the gene matches: 3. The CDR3 region is CASSGTGFGYTF. The CDR3 DNA follows: TGTGCCAGCAGCGGGACAGGGTTTGGCTACACCTTC.

V is TRBV5-5 and J is TRBJ2-1, with TRBD2 identical over 13 bases. The CDR3 covers 15 residues. V was pared by 1 base and J by 8 bases, with 3 bases of the junction left unmatched. Germline V gene data show CDR1 as SGHKS and CDR2 as YYEKEE (reference sequence). CDR3 DNA: TGTGCCAGCAGCTTGCGAGGACTAGCGGGAGATGAGCAGTTCTTC. It yields the protein CASSLRGLAGDEQFF.

The rearrangement links TRBV6-5 to TRBJ1-1; possible D gene TRBD1, 6 bases. This CDR3 is built from 13 residues. CDR1 and CDR2 from the germline V gene are MNHEY and SVGAGI. Trimming took off 6 bases at V and 1 base at J, with 9 bases between the two ends. CDR3 nucleotides: TGTGCCAGCAGGGTACAGGGGAACACTGAAGCTTTCTTT. It specifies CASRVQGNTEAFF.

The V gene is TRBV5-4, the J gene TRBJ1-1, with D uncertain. Trimming pared 2 bases from V and 0 bases from J, leaving 8 bases between. In germline, CDR1 is SGHNT, CDR2 YYREEE (reference sequence). This CDR3 is built from 14 residues. The CDR3 loop is CASSFSGVNTEAFF. Here the CDR3 DNA reads TGTGCCAGCAGCTTTTCGGGCGTGAACACTGAAGCTTTCTTT.

This chain links TRBV5-4 with TRBJ2-5; a weak D match, TRBD1 (5 bases). The CDR3 is 14 amino acids. Trimming took 1 base from V and 2 from J, leaving 9 bases between them. The germline V gene encodes CDR1 SGHNT and CDR2 YYREEE (reference sequence). The CDR3 region has the DNA TGTGCCAGCAGCTTGTTAGGACATCAAGAGACCCAGTACTTC. This translates into CASSLLGHQETQYF.

The chain links TRBV9 to TRBJ2-7; the match to TRBD2 covers 10 bases. This CDR3 comprises 15 residues. Germline lookup yields CDR1 SGDLS and CDR2 YYNGEE. With V trimmed by 3 bases and J by 5 bases, 8 bases remained unmatched. The CDR3 bases are TGTGCCAGCAGCGCCTCCGGGACTAGCGCCGACGAGCAGTACTTC. It yields the protein CASSASGTSADEQYF.

V is TRBV7-9 and J is TRBJ1-5; D unclear. The CDR3 covers 15 residues. Germline CDR1 is SEHNR and CDR2 is FQNEAQ (reference sequence). V lost 5 bases and J 2 bases, leaving 13 bases between the germline ends. CDR3 protein: CASSAIGPGNQPQHF. The CDR3, as DNA: TGTGCCAGCAGCGCAATCGGGCCAGGCAATCAGCCCCAGCATTTT.

The chain has TRBV18 and TRBJ1-2, with D possibly being TRBD1 (5 bases). The germline V and J ends were trimmed by 0 bases and 4 bases, with 9 bases remaining between them. Germline CDR1 and CDR2: KGHSH and LQKENI. This CDR3 region has 14 residues. DNA of the CDR3: TGTGCCAGCTCACCACCGGGGCTGCCCTATGGCTACACCTTC. Its translation: CASSPPGLPYGYTF.

The rearrangement uses TRBV19 and TRBJ2-2; D is ambiguous. Germline V gene sequence: CDR1 LNHDA, CDR2 SQIVND (reference sequence). The V end lost 3 bases, the J end lost 0 bases, and 5 bases lay between the germline ends. The CDR3 loop spans 14 amino acids. The CDR3 DNA reads as TGTGCCAGTAGTATCGCCACGAACACCGGGGAGCTGTTTTTT. Protein: CASSIATNTGELFF. Combining the CDR3 with reference TRBV19 and TRBJ2-2 gives the whole variable domain DGGITQSPKYLFRKEGQNVTLSCEQNLNHDAMYWYRQDPGQGLRLIYYSQIVNDFQKGDIAEGYSVSREKKESFPLTVTSAQKNPTAFYLCASSIATNTGELFFGEGSRLTVL.

The chain carries TRBV7-2 and TRBJ2-7; no reliable D call. The CDR3 length is 12 residues. The germline CDR1 and CDR2 sequences are SGHTA and FQGNSA. Trimming stripped 1 base from V and 5 bases from J, with 6 bases between. This CDR3 is CASSLDRDEQYF. The CDR3 nucleotides are TGTGCCAGCAGCTTAGATCGGGACGAGCAGTACTTC.